This T cell receptor (beta chain) was recorded in a study of post-analysis software for immune sequencing data. About the research overall: Included courses were relapsing-remitting and secondary progressive multiple sclerosis; progressive-relapsing multiple sclerosis was also included. General study results and limits: Five TRBV segments, including TRBV5-6, TRBV5-1 and TRBV20-1, were more frequent in patients than controls.

This clonotype was seen more than once but under ten times. Its target is not known. This CDR3 comprises 17 residues. CDR1 SGHTA and CDR2 FQGNSA come from the germline V gene. Between the trimmed V and J ends, which lost 1 base and 0 bases, there was a span of 13 bases. The authors incorporated unique molecular identifiers into the TCR beta cDNA libraries. Via MiXCR, TCRdb re-called the PCR reads, giving one row per CDR3 protein. The sample lists under 200,000 distinct CDR3 sequences; approximately 29% were seen once. V usage is TRBV7-2 and J usage is TRBJ1-5, with unresolved D. The sample taken for sequencing was blood. This receptor was identified in a girl under 18 with multiple sclerosis. Here the CDR3 DNA reads TGTGCCAGCAGCTTAGTCTCGACGGTCGGTAGCAATCAGCCCCAGCATTTT. Translating it yields CASSLVSTVGSNQPQHF.